This TCR beta chain was recorded in a study of shared T cell receptors in the human thymus. This CDR3 has 15 amino acids. The V gene's germline CDR1 is SGDLS and CDR2 YYNGEE. J gave up 1 base and V 3 bases, and 7 bases lay outside the gene matches. This clone was counted only a few times. The data were produced by immunoSEQ multiplex PCR, yet TCRdb's version contains in-frame clones alone and is incomplete. The data show 700,000 to 750,000 clones, 70% to 90% seen once. These same data were also listed under a study on human thymus T cells. As that study records: Thymic samples were excised during corrective heart operations.

The TCR originated in a girl less than two years old with a congenital heart defect. The rearrangement links TRBV9 to TRBJ2-7, with 7 bases matching TRBD2. The sample consisted of thymocytes. This chain's CDR3 is CASSGGGEGSYEQYF. The CDR3 coding sequence is TGTGCCAGCAGCGGAGGCGGGGAGGGGTCCTACGAGCAGTACTTC.